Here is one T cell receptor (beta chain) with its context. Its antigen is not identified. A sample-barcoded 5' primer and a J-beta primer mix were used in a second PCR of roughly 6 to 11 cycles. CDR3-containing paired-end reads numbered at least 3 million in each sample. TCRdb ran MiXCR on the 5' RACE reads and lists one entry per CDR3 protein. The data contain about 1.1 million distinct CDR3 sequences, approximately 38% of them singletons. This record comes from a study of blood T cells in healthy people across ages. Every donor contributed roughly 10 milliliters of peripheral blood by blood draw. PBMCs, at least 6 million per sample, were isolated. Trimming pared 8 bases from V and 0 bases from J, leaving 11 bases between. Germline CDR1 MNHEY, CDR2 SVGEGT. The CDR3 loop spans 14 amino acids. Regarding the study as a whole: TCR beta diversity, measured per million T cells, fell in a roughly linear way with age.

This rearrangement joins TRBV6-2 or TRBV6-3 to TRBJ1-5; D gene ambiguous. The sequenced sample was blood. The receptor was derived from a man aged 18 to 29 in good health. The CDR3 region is CASLGRNSNQPQHF. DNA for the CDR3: TGTGCCAGCCTCGGGCGGAATAGCAATCAGCCCCAGCATTTT.